This T cell receptor (beta chain) stems from a study of blood T cells in healthy people across ages. V was cut by 5 bases and J by 5 bases, with 9 bases left in between. The CDR3 loop spans 12 amino acids. Germline lookup yields CDR1 LGHDT and CDR2 YNNKEL (reference sequence). A second 7 to 11 cycle PCR used barcoded and J-beta primers. Carrying 12 random nucleotides, a template-switch adaptor labeled each individual cDNA molecule. TCRdb re-called the 5' RACE reads with MiXCR, one entry per CDR3 protein. The sample records roughly 1.6 million distinct CDR3 sequences, 34% being singletons. Sequences were obtained from blood. This sequence originates from a young woman in good health. The gene calls are TRBV3-1 and TRBJ2-5, with D unresolved. The CDR3 DNA sequence: TGTGCCAGCAGCGTGAACGCGGAGACCCAGTACTTC. Protein: CASSVNAETQYF.